The 25 T cell receptor beta chains below were found in one sample sequenced in a study of Graves' ophthalmopathy and Graves' hyperthyroidism. The authors amplified TCR beta CDR3 regions, and they did so from RNA transcripts for repertoire sequencing. Second-round multiplex PCR came after a first-round RT-PCR that employed HTBI primers. TCRdb re-called the multiplex PCR reads with MiXCR, one entry per CDR3 protein. This sample has fewer than 350,000 distinct CDR3 sequences; 15% to 20% occur once, and the top ten carry over 9%. Specimen: peripheral blood. The receptor set was obtained from an adult man with Graves' ophthalmopathy.

This clonotype was seen repeatedly, ten times or more. The chain couples TRBV7-2 to TRBJ2-5; D not resolved. The V end was cut by 4 bases, the J end by 1 base, with 16 bases between. CDR3 size: 16 residues. CDR1 SGHTA and CDR2 FQGNSA come from the germline V gene. The CDR3 DNA reads TGTGCCAGCAGCTCCCCCGGCCGACCTACCCAAGAGACCCAGTACTTC. It translates to CASSSPGRPTQETQYF.

The chain recombines TRBV24-1 with TRBJ1-5; tentatively, D is TRBD1 (5 bases). This CDR3 has 13 residues. Trimming stripped 9 bases from V and 2 bases from J, with 10 bases between. Looked up from germline, CDR1 is KGHDR and CDR2 is SFDVKD. As DNA, the CDR3 is TGTGCCACCGCAGGGACGGGCAATCAGCCCCAGCATTTT. It yields the protein CATAGTGNQPQHF.

This clonotype was counted many times. The chain joins TRBV9 to TRBJ2-2; perhaps TRBD2 as D (5 bases). The CDR3 is made up of 15 amino acids. Deletions cut 1 base from V and 6 bases from J, with 13 bases between. Germline V CDR1 and CDR2: SGDLS, YYNGEE. The chain's CDR3 is CASSVSVGEAGELFF. The CDR3 DNA reads TGTGCCAGCAGCGTATCCGTGGGAGAGGCCGGGGAGCTGTTTTTT. The complete variable domain, with remaining parts taken from reference TRBV9 and TRBJ2-2, reads DSGVTQTPKHLITATGQRVTLRCSPRSGDLSVYWYQQSLDQGLQFLIQYYNGEERAKGNILERFSAQQFPDLHSELNLSSLELGDSALYFCASSVSVGEAGELFFGEGSRLTVL.

V and J are TRBV28 and TRBJ1-3; the D is unclear. The CDR3 is made up of 15 amino acids. V gave up 3 bases and J gave up 4 bases, with 13 bases separating them. CDR1 and CDR2 (germline): MDHEN, SYDVKM. CDR3 sequence (DNA): TGTGCCAGCAGTTTGGGCAGGTCCCTAGGAAACACCATATATTTT. It yields the protein CASSLGRSLGNTIYF.

Comment on this clonotype: A much larger clone differs by one base, so this may be a read error. The rearrangement links TRBV20-1 to TRBJ1-6; TRBD1 might be the D (5 bases). Germline loops: CDR1 DFQATT, CDR2 SNEGSKA (reference sequence). V was cut by 0 bases and J by 7 bases, with 10 bases left in between. The CDR3 runs 14 residues. CDR3 region: CSARDPGINSPLHF. The DNA of the CDR3 is TGCAGTGCTAGAGATCCAGGGATCAATTCACCCCTCCACTTT.

In its sample, this clonotype was seen a few times. The J gene is TRBJ1-3, the V gene TRBV12-3 or TRBV12-4, with TRBD1 as a possible D gene (5 bases). The CDR3 sequence is 14 residues long. V was shortened by 2 bases and J by 4 bases, with 9 bases between the two germline ends. The CDR3 spells CASSLFGAGNTIYF. CDR3 in DNA: TGTGCCAGCAGTTTATTCGGGGCAGGAAACACCATATATTTT.

This clonotype was seen many times. The rearrangement uses TRBV27 and TRBJ2-7, with D possibly matching TRBD1 (5 bases). With 4 bases removed from V and 2 bases from J, the gap between germline ends came to 12 bases. Germline values: CDR1 MNHEY, CDR2 SMNVEV (reference sequence). The length of the CDR3 is 14 residues. Written as DNA, the CDR3 is TGTGCCAGCAGTTCCCGACAGCTTCCCTACGAGCAGTACTTC. Protein product: CASSSRQLPYEQYF.

This clonotype was detected many times. This chain uses TRBV19 with TRBJ1-1; D unclear. CDR1 and CDR2 (germline): LNHDA, SQIVND (reference sequence). Between the trimmed V and J ends, which lost 7 bases and 1 base, there was a span of 13 bases. The CDR3 has 14 residues. CDR3 nucleotides: TGTGCCAGTACCCATAGGACGGGGAACACTGAAGCTTTCTTT. Translating it yields CASTHRTGNTEAFF.

Only one count was recorded for this clonotype. CDR3 DNA sequence: TGTGCCAGCAGTTTAATTTTGGATTCTGATGGCTACACCTTC. Translating gives CASSLILDSDGYTF. The V and J genes are TRBV28 and TRBJ1-2; no clear D. With 2 bases removed from V and 6 bases from J, the gap between germline ends came to 13 bases. The CDR3 runs to 14 residues. Per the germline V gene, CDR1 is MDHEN and CDR2 is SYDVKM.

CDR3 region: CARTAVRLNTGELFF. CDR3 DNA sequence: TGTGCCAGGACAGCCGTTCGACTGAACACCGGGGAGCTGTTTTTT. The chain couples TRBV2 to TRBJ2-2, with D perhaps TRBD1 (5 bases). The germline V gene encodes CDR1 SNHLY and CDR2 FYNNEI. Trimming removed 9 bases from V and 1 base from J, with 15 bases in between. This CDR3 contains 15 residues.

V is TRBV6-5 and J is TRBJ2-5; TRBD2 matches 11 bases. V dropped 2 bases and J dropped 6; count of bases not matched to a gene: 5. Germline values: CDR1 MNHEY, CDR2 SVGAGI. This CDR3 region has 15 residues. The CDR3 region is CASSYGLAGGQTQYF. CDR3 nucleotide sequence: TGTGCCAGCAGTTACGGGCTAGCGGGGGGACAGACCCAGTACTTC.

Regarding this clonotype: A much larger clone lies a single base off, so this may be a read error. V and J are TRBV11-2 and TRBJ1-3; tentatively, D is TRBD1 (5 bases). The germline CDR1 and CDR2 sequences are SGHAT and FQNNGV. The CDR3 length is 15 residues. The CDR3 DNA is TGTGTCAGCAGCTTAAGAGGACATCCTGGAAACACCATATATTTT. Protein: CVSSLRGHPGNTIYF.

There are many counts of this clonotype. The chain has TRBV20-1 and TRBJ1-2; D uncertain. The CDR3 length is 13 residues. Germline V gives CDR1 DFQATT, CDR2 SNEGSKA (reference sequence). The CDR3, as DNA: TGCACCCCATTGAACGTGCCGGACTATGGCTACACCTTC. Its translation is CTPLNVPDYGYTF.

This clonotype came up many times. V and J are TRBV6-1 and TRBJ1-5; 9 nucleotides align to TRBD1. Germline CDR1 MNHNS, CDR2 SASEGT. J was trimmed by 1 base and V by 0 bases; bases with no gene match: 4. CDR3 length: 17 residues. The CDR3 coding sequence is TGTGCCAGCAGTGAAGCCGGGGGACAGGGAAGCAATCAGCCCCAGCATTTT. Its protein is CASSEAGGQGSNQPQHF.

At least ten counts were recorded for this clonotype. CDR3 DNA: TGTGCCAGCAGCTTATTTGGTTTGGGGAACACTGAAGCTTTCTTT. Amino acid sequence: CASSLFGLGNTEAFF. J is TRBJ1-1 and V is TRBV7-2; D is unresolved. The CDR3 is made up of 15 amino acids. The germline gives CDR1 SGHTA, CDR2 FQGNSA. V was clipped by 2 bases and J by 1 base, with 11 bases between them.

This clonotype was found many times. The chain links TRBV11-1 to TRBJ2-2; the match to TRBD2 covers 8 bases. The junction had 9 bases not matched to a gene; V was cut back by 3 bases and J by 0 bases. The CDR3 has 18 amino acids. In germline, CDR1 is SGHAT, CDR2 FQDESV (reference sequence). The CDR3 region has the DNA TGTGCCAGCAGCTTCAGGATGAGCGGGAGATCGAACACCGGGGAGCTGTTTTTT. Protein: CASSFRMSGRSNTGELFF.

V is TRBV7-9 and J is TRBJ2-5; 11 bases fit TRBD2. Germline CDR1 reads SEHNR; CDR2 reads FQNEAQ (reference sequence). The V and J ends lost 5 bases and 5 bases, in that order; junction bases with no gene match: 10. The length of the CDR3 is 16 residues. CDR3 in amino acids: CASSRIAGGRMETQYF. CDR3 coding DNA: TGTGCCAGCAGCCGTATAGCGGGAGGGAGGATGGAGACCCAGTACTTC.

This clonotype was counted ten times or more. The chain combines TRBV27 with TRBJ2-7, with TRBD1 as a possible D gene (6 bases). CDR1 is MNHEY, CDR2 SMNVEV, per germline (reference sequence). The CDR3 is 15 residues long. V was shortened by 0 bases and J by 0 bases, with 9 bases between the two germline ends. CDR3 region: CASSLSWTASYEQYF. CDR3 nucleotides: TGTGCCAGCAGTTTATCATGGACAGCCTCCTACGAGCAGTACTTC.

This chain uses TRBV5-1 with TRBJ1-2; possibly TRBD1 for D (5 bases). The CDR3 consists of 15 residues. Deletions cut 4 bases from V and 0 bases from J, with 13 bases between. In germline, CDR1 is SGHRS, CDR2 YFSETQ. The chain's CDR3 is CASSRGLGANYGYTF. The CDR3 DNA sequence: TGCGCCAGCAGCCGGGGACTGGGAGCTAACTATGGCTACACCTTC.

This sequence joins TRBV6-5 and TRBJ2-2; D is possibly TRBD1 or TRBD2 (6 bases each). The CDR3 sequence is 14 residues long. Germline V CDR1 and CDR2: MNHEY, SVGAGI. V lost 0 bases and J 6 bases, leaving 8 bases between the germline ends. As DNA, the CDR3 is TGTGCCAGCAGTTACTCTCGGGGGCCCGGGGAGCTGTTTTTT. Its protein product is CASSYSRGPGELFF.

This clonotype came up a few times. Since a much larger clone is just one base distant, this may be a read error. This is likely a read error, given that the CDR3 carries no conserved phenylalanine or tryptophan at its end. The chain combines TRBV20-1 with TRBJ2-5; a possible D gene is TRBD1 (5 bases). Deletions cut 5 bases from V and 3 bases from J, with 7 bases between. The CDR3 loop spans 11 amino acids. Germline CDR1 reads DFQATT; CDR2 reads SNEGSKA (reference sequence). Here the CDR3 reads CSADREETQYS. CDR3 sequence (DNA): TGCAGTGCTGACAGAGAAGAGACCCAGTACTCC.

This clonotype was detected a few times. V usage is TRBV19 and J usage is TRBJ2-2; 11 positions match TRBD1. CDR1 LNHDA and CDR2 SQIVND come from the germline V gene (reference sequence). The V and J ends lost 6 bases and 3 bases, in that order; junction bases with no gene match: 15. The CDR3 has 19 amino acids. CDR3 sequence: CASRFGTGGIYTDTGELFF. DNA for the CDR3: TGTGCCAGTAGATTTGGGACAGGGGGAATTTATACGGACACCGGGGAGCTGTTTTTT.

This clonotype was picked up many times. The V gene is TRBV6-1, the J gene TRBJ2-2, with D tentatively TRBD2 (6 bases). Germline V gives CDR1 MNHNS, CDR2 SASEGT. V was shortened by 8 bases and J by 4 bases, with 14 bases between the two germline ends. This CDR3 has 14 residues. CDR3 sequence: CASRRPEGTGELFF. CDR3 DNA: TGTGCCAGCCGGCGACCGGAGGGCACCGGGGAGCTGTTTTTT.

In this sample, this clonotype turned up many times. V and J are TRBV6-5 and TRBJ2-2; D possibly uses TRBD1 or TRBD2 (5 bases each). Germline V gene sequence: CDR1 MNHEY, CDR2 SVGAGI. This CDR3 contains 13 residues. V lost 6 bases and J 4 bases, leaving 9 bases between the germline ends. The CDR3 loop is CASRGAGTGELFF. In nucleotides, the CDR3 is TGTGCCAGCAGAGGGGCGGGCACCGGGGAGCTGTTTTTT.

This clonotype showed up many times. Here the CDR3 reads CASKGTVTGNTIYF. The CDR3 DNA follows: TGTGCCAGCAAAGGGACAGTGACTGGAAACACCATATATTTT. The rearrangement links TRBV2 to TRBJ1-3, with 7 positions matching TRBD1. This CDR3 is built from 14 residues. The germline V gene has CDR1 SNHLY and CDR2 FYNNEI. J gave up 2 bases and V 7 bases, and 5 bases lay outside the gene matches.